One sample yielded the 30 T cell receptor beta chains listed below, sequenced in a study of blood T cell repertoires in COVID-19. The protocol was immunoSEQ multiplex PCR, while the TCRdb copy is restricted to in-frame clones and leaves out a portion. Of tens of thousands of clones in the sample, around four fifths were seen once. Material: peripheral blood. The origin of the receptors is a human donor in a cohort sampled during active COVID-19.

This chain joins TRBV30 and TRBJ2-3, with 9 nucleotides matching TRBD1. The CDR3 totals 15 residues. V dropped 0 bases and J dropped 3; count of bases not matched to a gene: 4. Germline CDR1 GTSNPN, CDR2 SVGIG (reference sequence). The CDR3 loop reads CAWSVGTGRTDTQYF. As DNA, the CDR3 is TGTGCCTGGAGTGTGGGGACAGGGAGGACAGATACGCAGTATTTT.

In its sample, this clone was seen once. CDR3 loop: CASSSRVNTEAFF. Written as DNA, the CDR3 is TGTGCCAGCAGTTCCAGGGTGAACACTGAAGCTTTCTTT. J is TRBJ1-1 and V is TRBV12-3 or TRBV12-4; tentative D call: TRBD1 (5 bases). The V end was cut by 4 bases, the J end by 0 bases, with 6 bases between. The CDR3 loop spans 13 amino acids.

Only one count was recorded for this clone. This sequence joins TRBV5-4 and TRBJ1-2; no definite D call. The length of the CDR3 is 14 residues. CDR1 and CDR2 (germline): SGHNT, YYREEE (reference sequence). V was cut by 3 bases and J by 4 bases, with 13 bases left in between. The CDR3 DNA is TGTGCCAGCAGCTCTTACGGGGAGGGCTATGGCTACACCTTC. As protein: CASSSYGEGYGYTF.

V gene TRBV27 combines with J gene TRBJ1-1; possibly TRBD1 for D (6 bases). V gave up 6 bases and J gave up 0 bases, with 20 bases separating them. Germline assignment: CDR1 MNHEY and CDR2 SMNVEV (reference sequence). CDR3 length: 17 amino acids. The CDR3: CASSPLQGLTLNTEAFF. The CDR3 DNA sequence: TGTGCCAGCAGCCCTTTACAGGGTTTAACTTTGAACACTGAAGCTTTCTTT.

The chain is built from TRBV12-3 or TRBV12-4 and TRBJ2-7, with D possibly matching TRBD1 (5 bases). This CDR3 region has 12 residues. V was trimmed by 8 bases and J by 9 bases, leaving 17 bases between them. CDR3 bases: TGTGCCAGCCGGGCAGGGTCCCTTCGGCAGTACTTC. Encoded protein: CASRAGSLRQYF.

A few counts support this clone. This chain uses TRBV2 with TRBJ1-6, with TRBD1 matching 7 bases. CDR1 and CDR2 from the germline V gene are SNHLY and FYNNEI. V dropped 2 bases and J dropped 10; count of bases not matched to a gene: 8. The CDR3 has 15 residues. CDR3 residues: CASSELRGRGSPLHF. CDR3 nucleotide sequence: TGTGCCAGCAGTGAATTGAGGGGGCGCGGATCACCCCTCCACTTT.

The genes are TRBV5-4 and TRBJ2-7; TRBD2 matches at 7 bases. V shed 3 bases and J 5 bases; nucleotides not matched to a gene: 11. Germline CDR1 reads SGHNT; CDR2 reads YYREEE (reference sequence). The CDR3 spans 15 residues. This CDR3 reads CASSSAGRPWDEQYF. The CDR3 DNA follows: TGTGCCAGCAGCTCAGCGGGGCGGCCTTGGGACGAGCAGTACTTC.

The table lists this clone with a few counts. The rearrangement joins TRBV19 to TRBJ2-3; D gene unclear. Between the trimmed V and J ends, which lost 7 bases and 0 bases, there was a span of 11 bases. The CDR3 runs to 14 residues. CDR1 and CDR2 (germline): LNHDA, SQIVND (reference sequence). CDR3 protein: CASTATSSTDTQYF. The CDR3 DNA reads as TGTGCCAGTACCGCGACTTCTAGCACAGATACGCAGTATTTT.

The rearrangement uses TRBV6-1 and TRBJ1-5; D is uncertain. Per the germline V gene, CDR1 is MNHNS and CDR2 is SASEGT. V gave up 1 base and J gave up 5 bases, with 9 bases separating them. CDR3 length: 14 amino acids. The chain's CDR3 is CASSEGYVDQPQHF. The CDR3 DNA reads as TGTGCCAGCAGTGAAGGGTATGTAGATCAGCCCCAGCATTTT.

The V and J genes are TRBV7-3 and TRBJ2-2, with a tentative D call TRBD1 (5 bases). The CDR3 is made up of 17 amino acids. From germline, CDR1 is SGHTA and CDR2 FQGTGA. V was shortened by 5 bases and J by 2 bases, with 18 bases between the two germline ends. The CDR3 DNA sequence: TGTGCCAGCAGCCCCGACAGAGGACGATTTAACACCGGGGAGCTGTTTTTT. This sequence encodes CASSPDRGRFNTGELFF.

In this sample, this clone turned up a few times. The chain uses TRBV5-4 and TRBJ2-1; tentatively, D is TRBD1 (6 bases). The V gene lost 4 bases and the J gene lost 0 bases, with 14 bases spanning the gap. The germline V gene has CDR1 SGHNT and CDR2 YYREEE (reference sequence). The CDR3 runs to 16 residues. The CDR3 reads CASSKQGPPSYNEQFF. The CDR3 DNA follows: TGTGCCAGCAGCAAACAGGGTCCCCCCTCCTACAATGAGCAGTTCTTC.

The CDR3 protein is CASSLLRQAGELFF. CDR3 nucleotide sequence: TGTGCCAGCAGCTTACTTCGACAGGCCGGGGAGCTGTTTTTT. This chain links TRBV11-2 with TRBJ2-2; the D gene is possibly TRBD1 (6 bases). The CDR3 extends over 14 amino acids. V lost 2 bases to trimming and J lost 6 bases, with 10 bases between them. The V gene's germline CDR1 is SGHAT and CDR2 FQNNGV.

The CDR3 region has the DNA TGTGCCAGCAGTGCCCAGGGATCCTACAATGAGCAGTTCTTC. Its protein product is CASSAQGSYNEQFF. V and J are TRBV2 and TRBJ2-1; perhaps TRBD1 as D (5 bases). V dropped 4 bases and J dropped 1 base, with 8 bases sitting between them. The CDR3 is 14 residues long. CDR1 is SNHLY, CDR2 FYNNEI, per germline.

The V gene is TRBV5-1, the J gene TRBJ2-3, with 8 nucleotides matching TRBD1. This CDR3 is built from 14 residues. Germline V gene sequence: CDR1 SGHRS, CDR2 YFSETQ. V shed 9 bases and J 3 bases; nucleotides not matched to a gene: 9. As DNA, the CDR3 is TGCGCCACCGGAGGAGGACAGGGAACAGATACGCAGTATTTT. It yields the protein CATGGGQGTDTQYF.

V gene TRBV27 combines with J gene TRBJ2-1; TRBD1 is a possible D gene (6 bases). The V and J ends lost 8 bases and 0 bases respectively, with 14 bases between them. The CDR3 spans 15 residues. Germline CDR1 and CDR2: MNHEY and SMNVEV (reference sequence). The DNA of the CDR3 is TGTGCCAGCGGCCCCACAGGGAGCTCCTACAATGAGCAGTTCTTC. Protein sequence: CASGPTGSSYNEQFF.

This clone came up once. V and J are TRBV25-1 and TRBJ2-1; 9 positions match TRBD1. V shed 6 bases and J 8 bases; nucleotides not matched to a gene: 17. Germline values: CDR1 MGHDK, CDR2 SYGVNS. The CDR3 is made up of 17 amino acids. The CDR3 DNA reads as TGTGCCAGCAGCTCCAAGACAGGGGGGGGTCCTTTGGATGAGCAGTTCTTC. It yields the protein CASSSKTGGGPLDEQFF.

V and J are TRBV4-1 and TRBJ2-2; D is unresolved. This CDR3 contains 13 residues. V was cut by 5 bases and J by 5 bases, with 9 bases left in between. CDR1 is MGHRA, CDR2 YSYEKL, per germline. Here the CDR3 reads CASSEQNTGELFF. The CDR3 nucleotides are TGCGCCAGCAGCGAACAGAATACCGGGGAGCTGTTTTTT.

The chain uses TRBV6-5 and TRBJ1-4, with D possibly matching TRBD1 (5 bases). Trimming stripped 10 bases from V and 0 bases from J, with 12 bases between. The CDR3 length is 14 residues. Germline CDR1 and CDR2: MNHEY and SVGAGI. The chain's CDR3 is CATEGLATNEKLFF. The CDR3 DNA sequence: TGTGCCACGGAGGGGTTAGCAACTAATGAAAAACTGTTTTTT.

The chain couples TRBV6-5 to TRBJ1-4; D not certain. CDR1 and CDR2 from the germline V gene are MNHEY and SVGAGI. The V end lost 3 bases, the J end lost 0 bases, and 11 bases lay between the germline ends. The CDR3 loop spans 16 amino acids. In nucleotides, the CDR3 is TGTGCCAGCAGTTATTGGGCCTCATCAACTAATGAAAAACTGTTTTTT. Translation: CASSYWASSTNEKLFF.

The chain couples TRBV11-2 to TRBJ2-3, with a weak D call TRBD2 (7 bases). There are 14 residues in the CDR3. Germline-derived CDR1 and CDR2 are SGHAT and FQNNGV. The V end lost 3 bases, the J end lost 5 bases, and 12 bases lay between the germline ends. The CDR3 region is CASSFGGGQDTQYF. The CDR3 bases are TGTGCCAGCAGCTTTGGGGGGGGCCAAGATACGCAGTATTTT.

The CDR3 loop is CASSFRGGAGTGELFF. The CDR3 DNA is TGTGCCAGCAGCTTCCGAGGGGGCGCGGGCACCGGGGAGCTGTTTTTT. The chain has TRBV11-2 and TRBJ2-2; 7 nucleotides agree with TRBD1. Germline V gene sequence: CDR1 SGHAT, CDR2 FQNNGV. The CDR3 has 16 residues. The V and J ends lost 3 bases and 4 bases, in that order; junction bases with no gene match: 8.

V and J are TRBV6-5 and TRBJ2-5; TRBD1 might be the D (5 bases). Trimming took off 7 bases at V and 3 bases at J, with 12 bases between the two ends. This CDR3 contains 13 residues. The germline V gene encodes CDR1 MNHEY and CDR2 SVGAGI. The DNA of the CDR3 is TGTGCCAGCACCGTAGGACAAAAAGAGACCCAGTACTTC. This translates into CASTVGQKETQYF.

J is TRBJ1-5 and V is TRBV19, with TRBD1 identical over 9 bases. CDR1 and CDR2 (germline): LNHDA, SQIVND (reference sequence). This CDR3 is built from 17 residues. Unmatched junction bases numbered 8, after V lost 4 bases and J lost 1 base. The CDR3 DNA reads as TGTGCCAGTAGTACCATACAGGGGGCGGAGAGCAATCAGCCCCAGCATTTT. Protein sequence: CASSTIQGAESNQPQHF.

V usage is TRBV5-6 and J usage is TRBJ2-5; 9 nucleotides match TRBD2. The germline CDR1 and CDR2 sequences are SGHDT and YYEEEE. The CDR3 loop spans 15 amino acids. Trimming cost V 3 bases and J 10 bases; bases outside gene matches: 13. The CDR3 nucleotides are TGTGCCAGCAGCTGGCAGACTAGCGGCATAAAACACCAGTACTTC. Amino acid sequence: CASSWQTSGIKHQYF.

The chain couples TRBV6-5 to TRBJ2-1, with 11 bases identical to TRBD2. The V segment lost 5 bases and the J segment 5 bases; nucleotides outside the gene matches: 2. The V gene's germline CDR1 is MNHEY and CDR2 SVGAGI. The CDR3 contains 14 residues. Written as DNA, the CDR3 is TGTGCCAGCAGTAATAGCGGGGGGGACAATGAGCAGTTCTTC. This translates into CASSNSGGDNEQFF.

This rearrangement joins TRBV11-2 to TRBJ2-2; D is undetermined. This CDR3 is built from 16 residues. V was pared by 4 bases and J by 0 bases, with 12 bases between. CDR1 and CDR2 (germline): SGHAT, FQNNGV. CDR3 nucleotide sequence: TGTGCCAGCAGCTCCACGACTCACGCGAACACCGGGGAGCTGTTTTTT. Translation: CASSSTTHANTGELFF.

This clone was recorded only once. This chain connects TRBV7-9 to TRBJ2-2, with 8 bases aligning to TRBD1. Germline CDR1 reads SEHNR; CDR2 reads FQNEAQ (reference sequence). The V gene end was trimmed by 3 bases and the J gene end by 7 bases; junction bases not matched to a gene: 10. CDR3 size: 16 residues. The CDR3 reads CASSFGQGRGDGELFF. CDR3 nucleotides: TGTGCCAGCAGCTTCGGACAGGGAAGGGGAGACGGGGAGCTGTTTTTT.

The CDR3 reads CASRAEAGGPYNEQFF. The CDR3 DNA follows: TGTGCCAGCAGGGCCGAAGCGGGGGGGCCATACAATGAGCAGTTCTTC. The genes are TRBV27 and TRBJ2-1, with 10 bases that match TRBD2. Germline loops: CDR1 MNHEY, CDR2 SMNVEV (reference sequence). The CDR3 length is 16 residues. The ends lost 6 bases at V and 4 bases at J; junction bases unmatched: 9.

The chain has TRBV7-9 and TRBJ2-7, with D possibly matching TRBD2 (6 bases). Trimming took off 8 bases at V and 2 bases at J, with 10 bases between the two ends. CDR3 length: 12 residues. CDR1 SEHNR and CDR2 FQNEAQ come from the germline V gene (reference sequence). This CDR3 is CASGPGAYEQYF. The CDR3 DNA reads TGTGCCAGCGGGCCGGGAGCCTACGAGCAGTACTTC.

The genes are TRBV7-9 and TRBJ2-3; 10 bases fit TRBD2. The germline CDR1 and CDR2 sequences are SEHNR and FQNEAQ (reference sequence). V shed 6 bases and J 1 base; nucleotides not matched to a gene: 10. The CDR3 consists of 17 residues. CDR3 bases: TGTGCCAGCAGTTTTCCCCCTGGGACTAGCGGCACAGATACGCAGTATTTT. Protein sequence: CASSFPPGTSGTDTQYF. Using reference TRBV7-9 and TRBJ2-3 for the parts outside the CDR3, the full variable domain is DTGVSQNPRHKITKRGQNVTFRCDPISEHNRLYWYRQTLGQGPEFLTYFQNEAQLEKSRLLSDRFSAERPKGSFSTLEIQRTEQGDSAMYLCASSFPPGTSGTDTQYFGPGTRLTVL.